This T cell receptor (beta chain) stems from a study of beta chain features in type 1 diabetes. This clone has more than one count but fewer than ten. The antigen is undetermined. The sequenced template was cDNA made from the entire isolated RNA. Assay: immunoSEQ multiplex PCR; the TCRdb copy retains only in-frame clones and omits some. The table records over 300,000 clones, 9.3% of them present only once. Study-wide points: Moderately but significantly shorter TCRB CDR3s were found in Type 1 diabetes patients in all four CD4+ subsets.

Germline values: CDR1 SGHTA, CDR2 FQGNSA. CDR3 length: 16 residues. V shed 4 bases and J shed 2 bases, with 16 bases lying between them. This chain connects TRBV7-2 to TRBJ2-3, with D possibly matching TRBD1 (6 bases). The receptor was derived from a man in his thirties or forties with type 1 diabetes. The sample was central memory CD4+ T cells from blood. CDR3 coding DNA: TGTGCCAGCAGCTCGTCTCTCCGGGGACACACAGATACGCAGTATTTT. Translating it yields CASSSSLRGHTDTQYF.